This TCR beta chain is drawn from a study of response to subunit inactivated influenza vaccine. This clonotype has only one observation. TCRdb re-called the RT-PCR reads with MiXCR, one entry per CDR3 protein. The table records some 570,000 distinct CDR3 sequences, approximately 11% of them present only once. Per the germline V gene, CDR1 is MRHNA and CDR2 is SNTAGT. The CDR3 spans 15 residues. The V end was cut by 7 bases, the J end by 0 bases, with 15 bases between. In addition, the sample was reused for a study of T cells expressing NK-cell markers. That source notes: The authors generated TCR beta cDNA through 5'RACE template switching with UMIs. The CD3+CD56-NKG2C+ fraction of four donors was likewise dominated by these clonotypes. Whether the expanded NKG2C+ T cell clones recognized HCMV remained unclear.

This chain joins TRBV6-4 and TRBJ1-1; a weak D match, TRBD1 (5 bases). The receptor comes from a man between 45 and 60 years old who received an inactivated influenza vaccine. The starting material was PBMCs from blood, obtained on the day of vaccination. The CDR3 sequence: CASNQEGSLNTEAFF. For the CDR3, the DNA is TGTGCCAGCAACCAGGAGGGGAGTTTGAACACTGAAGCTTTCTTT.